Each of the 4 T cell receptor beta chains below was sequenced from the same sample in a study of radiation and T cells in renal cell carcinoma. Indicated time point: baseline pretreatment blood. Treatment here: 15 Gy SBRT to primary tumor, nephrectomy 4 weeks later. Repertoires were generated with immunoSEQ multiplex PCR, while TCRdb's copy carries only in-frame clones and drops some. The sample records more than 140,000 clones, approximately 82% being singletons. The sequencing used blood, collected from a patient whose treatment included radiotherapy and nephrectomy. The receptors were sampled from a woman between 50 and 59 years old with renal cell carcinoma.

The gene calls are TRBV4-3 and TRBJ2-1; 7 bases are a match to TRBD2. The CDR3 totals 14 residues. CDR1 and CDR2 from the germline V gene are LGHNA and YSLEER. The trim removed 0 bases at V and 7 bases at J, leaving 3 bases unmatched. CDR3 sequence reads: CASSQDGGGNEQFF. The DNA of the CDR3 is TGCGCCAGCAGCCAAGACGGGGGAGGGAATGAGCAGTTCTTC.

The chain employs TRBV6-5 and TRBJ1-5; D is unresolved. Germline loops: CDR1 MNHEY, CDR2 SVGAGI. V was clipped by 0 bases and J by 7 bases, with 7 bases between them. CDR3 length: 13 residues. The DNA of the CDR3 is TGTGCCAGCAGTTACTCGGCGCAGCAGCCCCAGCATTTT. It specifies CASSYSAQQPQHF.

The V and J genes are TRBV6-5 and TRBJ2-1, with D unresolved. Germline values: CDR1 MNHEY, CDR2 SVGAGI. Trimming removed 6 bases at V and 3 bases at J, with 12 bases between. The CDR3 contains 14 residues. The CDR3 nucleotides read TGTGCCAGCAGCCGCCAAGTGTACTACAATGAGCAGTTCTTC. Its translation is CASSRQVYYNEQFF.

The chain carries TRBV5-4 and TRBJ1-6, with no clear D. The germline V gene has CDR1 SGHNT and CDR2 YYREEE (reference sequence). V was pared by 0 bases and J by 3 bases, with 7 bases between. CDR3 length: 15 amino acids. The CDR3 nucleotides are TGTGCCAGCAGCTTGGCGGGAGTCTATAATTCACCCCTCCACTTT. Translating it yields CASSLAGVYNSPLHF.